This TCR beta chain emerged from a study of shared clonotypes between healthy human individuals. Findings and limits, study-wide: Around 5% of naive CD4 clonotypes were common to several donors.

Only one count was recorded for this clone. Its antigen is not known. Trimming removed 6 bases at V and 4 bases at J, with 16 bases between. This CDR3 contains 15 residues. Per germline, CDR1 MNHNS and CDR2 SASEGT. Several immunoSEQ plates held equal portions of the genomic DNA taken from each subset. Each PCR replicate from the sorted subsets contained about 210 ng DNA, which is some 32,000 T cell genomes. In the study's own analysis: Owing to the provision of junction-only sequences devoid of quality scores by immunoSEQ, filtering differed. The protocol was immunoSEQ multiplex PCR, while the TCRdb copy is restricted to in-frame clones and leaves out a portion. That table gives V, J and clone size, and the DNA gave D and trimming. Among 550,000 to 700,000 clones, around four fifths were seen once, and the ten largest hold 1.5% to 2%.

The V call is TRBV6-1, the J call TRBJ1-5; D unclear. Material: memory CD4+ T cells sorted from blood. Noted subset: CD45RA-negative fraction. This TCR was sampled from a woman in her 30s in good health. CDR3 loop: CASSVSNGPNQPQHF. The DNA of the CDR3 is TGTGCCAGCAGCGTGTCAAACGGACCGAATCAGCCCCAGCATTTT.